The clone carrying this TCR beta chain has a handful of counts. Its target is not known. The repertoire was sequenced with immunoSEQ multiplex PCR; TCRdb's copy has only in-frame clones and lacks some. The sample includes about 35,000 clones, about half of them seen just once. This sample was taken from a study of cytotoxic CD8 clonotypes in ibrutinib-treated CLL. General observations from the study: Sample timing was unmatched between remission and later-progressing patients; lymph nodes unstudied.

CDR1 and CDR2 (germline): SQVTM, ANQGSEA. The CDR3 has 11 residues. The sample consisted of PBMCs, taken before ibrutinib treatment. The TCR sequence derives from a human donor with chronic lymphocytic leukemia. The chain employs TRBV29-1 and TRBJ1-4; D remains ambiguous. CDR3 coding DNA: TGCGTCGGCTGGTTTAATGAAAAACTGTTTTTT. Residues: CVGWFNEKLFF.